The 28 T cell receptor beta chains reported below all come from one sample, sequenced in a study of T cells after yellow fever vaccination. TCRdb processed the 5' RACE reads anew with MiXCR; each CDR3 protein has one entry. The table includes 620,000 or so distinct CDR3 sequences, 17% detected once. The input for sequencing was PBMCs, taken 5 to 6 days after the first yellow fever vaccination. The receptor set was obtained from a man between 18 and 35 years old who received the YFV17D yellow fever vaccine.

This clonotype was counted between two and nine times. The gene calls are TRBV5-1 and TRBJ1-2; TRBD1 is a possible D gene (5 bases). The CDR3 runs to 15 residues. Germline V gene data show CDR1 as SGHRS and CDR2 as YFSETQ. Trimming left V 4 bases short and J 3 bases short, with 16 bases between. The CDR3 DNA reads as TGCGCCAGCAGCCCCCTCGGGGAAGGGGACTATGGCTACACCTTC. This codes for CASSPLGEGDYGYTF.

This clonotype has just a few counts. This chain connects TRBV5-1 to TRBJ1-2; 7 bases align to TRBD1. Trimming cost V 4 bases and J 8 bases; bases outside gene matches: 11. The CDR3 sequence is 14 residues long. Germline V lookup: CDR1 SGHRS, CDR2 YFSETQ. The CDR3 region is CASSGGQALSGYTF. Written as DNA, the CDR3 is TGCGCCAGCAGCGGCGGACAGGCTCTATCGGGCTACACCTTC.

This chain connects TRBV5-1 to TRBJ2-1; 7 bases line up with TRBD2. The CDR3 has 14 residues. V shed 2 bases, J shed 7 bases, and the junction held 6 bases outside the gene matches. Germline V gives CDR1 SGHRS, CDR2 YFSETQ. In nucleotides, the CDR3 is TGCGCCAGCAGCTTTCAGCGGGGTTCGAATGAGCAGTTCTTC. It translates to CASSFQRGSNEQFF.

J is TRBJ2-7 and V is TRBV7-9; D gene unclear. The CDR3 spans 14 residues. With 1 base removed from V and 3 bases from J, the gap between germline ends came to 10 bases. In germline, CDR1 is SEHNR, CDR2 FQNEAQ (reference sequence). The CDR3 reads CASSLEGRSYEQYF. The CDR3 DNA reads TGTGCCAGCAGCTTAGAAGGCAGGAGCTACGAGCAGTACTTC.

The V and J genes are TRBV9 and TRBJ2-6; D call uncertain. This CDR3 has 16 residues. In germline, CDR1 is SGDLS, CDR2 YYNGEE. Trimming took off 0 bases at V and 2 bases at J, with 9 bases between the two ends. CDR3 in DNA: TGTGCCAGCAGCGTAGACGGGTGGGCTGGGGCCAACGTCCTGACTTTC. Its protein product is CASSVDGWAGANVLTF.

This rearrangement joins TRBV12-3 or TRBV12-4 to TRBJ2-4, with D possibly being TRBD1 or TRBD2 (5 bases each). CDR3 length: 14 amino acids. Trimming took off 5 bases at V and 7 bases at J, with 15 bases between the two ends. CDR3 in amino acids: CASSGTILSNIQYF. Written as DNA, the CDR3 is TGTGCCAGCAGTGGGACCATTTTAAGTAACATTCAGTACTTC.

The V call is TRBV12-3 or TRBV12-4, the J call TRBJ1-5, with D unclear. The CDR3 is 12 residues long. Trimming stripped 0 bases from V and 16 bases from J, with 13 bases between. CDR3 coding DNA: TGTGCCAGCAGTTTAGCCGGGGAGATACAACATTTT. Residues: CASSLAGEIQHF.

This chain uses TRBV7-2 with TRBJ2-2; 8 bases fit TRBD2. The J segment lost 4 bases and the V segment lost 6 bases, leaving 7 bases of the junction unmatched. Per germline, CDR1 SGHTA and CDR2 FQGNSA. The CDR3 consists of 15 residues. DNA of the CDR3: TGTGCCAGCAGAGGTCGGGGGGGCGCCACCGGGGAGCTGTTTTTT. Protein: CASRGRGGATGELFF.

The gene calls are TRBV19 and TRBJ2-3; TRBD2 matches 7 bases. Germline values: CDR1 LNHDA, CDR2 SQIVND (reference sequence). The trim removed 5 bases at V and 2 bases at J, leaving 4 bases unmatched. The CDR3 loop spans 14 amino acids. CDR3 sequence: CASSDRGVTDTQYF. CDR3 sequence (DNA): TGTGCCAGTAGTGACCGGGGGGTCACAGATACGCAGTATTTT.

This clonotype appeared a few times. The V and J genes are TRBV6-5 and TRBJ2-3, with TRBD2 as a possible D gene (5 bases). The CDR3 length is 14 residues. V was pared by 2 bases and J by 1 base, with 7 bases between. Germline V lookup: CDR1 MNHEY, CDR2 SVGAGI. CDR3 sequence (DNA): TGTGCCAGCAGTTACCACGGGGGCACAGATACGCAGTATTTT. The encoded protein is CASSYHGGTDTQYF.

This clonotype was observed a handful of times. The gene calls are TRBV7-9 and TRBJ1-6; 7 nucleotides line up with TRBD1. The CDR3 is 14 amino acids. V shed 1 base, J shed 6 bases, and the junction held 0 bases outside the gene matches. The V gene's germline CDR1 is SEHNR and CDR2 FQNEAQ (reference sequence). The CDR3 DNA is TGTGCCAGCAGCTTAGGGGACAGTAATTCACCCCTCCACTTT. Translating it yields CASSLGDSNSPLHF.

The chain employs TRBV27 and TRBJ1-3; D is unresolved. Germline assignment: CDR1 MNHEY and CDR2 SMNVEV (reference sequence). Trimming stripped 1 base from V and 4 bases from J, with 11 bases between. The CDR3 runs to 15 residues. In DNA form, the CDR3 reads TGTGCCAGCAGTTTATTCCGGTCCGAGGGAAACACCATATATTTT. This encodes CASSLFRSEGNTIYF.

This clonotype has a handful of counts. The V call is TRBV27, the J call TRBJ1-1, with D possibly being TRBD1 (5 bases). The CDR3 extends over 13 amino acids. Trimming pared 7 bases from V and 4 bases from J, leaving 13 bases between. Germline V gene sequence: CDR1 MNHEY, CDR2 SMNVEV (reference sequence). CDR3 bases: TGTGCCAGCAATATCAGGGTTGGCACTGAAGCTTTCTTT. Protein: CASNIRVGTEAFF.

DNA for the CDR3: TGTGCCAGCAGTTCCCACTTACAGGGGGGAAAAGGCTACACCTTC. Its protein product is CASSSHLQGGKGYTF. The chain couples TRBV12-3 or TRBV12-4 to TRBJ1-2; 8 bases fit TRBD1. This CDR3 has 15 residues. With V trimmed by 4 bases and J by 8 bases, 12 bases remained unmatched.

CDR3 region: CASSQALAGAETQYF. CDR3 DNA: TGTGCCAGCAGCCAAGCCTTGGCGGGGGCAGAGACCCAGTACTTC. V usage is TRBV14 and J usage is TRBJ2-5; possible D gene TRBD2, 7 bases. Germline V lookup: CDR1 SGHDN, CDR2 FVKESK. V was cut by 1 base and J by 4 bases, with 13 bases left in between. This CDR3 has 15 residues. The full variable domain, with the rest looked up from reference TRBV14 and TRBJ2-5, is EAGVTQFPSHSVIEKGQTVTLRCDPISGHDNLYWYRRVMGKEIKFLLHFVKESKQDESGMPNNRFLAERTGGTYSTLKVQPAELEDSGVYFCASSQALAGAETQYFGPGTRLLVL.

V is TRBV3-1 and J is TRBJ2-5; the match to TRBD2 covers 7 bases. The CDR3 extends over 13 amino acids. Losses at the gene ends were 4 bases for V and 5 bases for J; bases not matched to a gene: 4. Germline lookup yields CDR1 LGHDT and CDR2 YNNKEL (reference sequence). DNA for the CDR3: TGTGCCAGCAGCCGGGGGGGGGATGAGACCCAGTACTTC. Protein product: CASSRGGDETQYF.

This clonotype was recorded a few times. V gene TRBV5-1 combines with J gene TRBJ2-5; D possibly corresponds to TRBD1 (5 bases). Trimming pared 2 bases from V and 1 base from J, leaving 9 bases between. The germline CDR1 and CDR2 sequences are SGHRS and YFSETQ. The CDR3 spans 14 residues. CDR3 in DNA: TGCGCCAGCAGCTTTGGGGCGATCCAAGAGACCCAGTACTTC. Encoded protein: CASSFGAIQETQYF.

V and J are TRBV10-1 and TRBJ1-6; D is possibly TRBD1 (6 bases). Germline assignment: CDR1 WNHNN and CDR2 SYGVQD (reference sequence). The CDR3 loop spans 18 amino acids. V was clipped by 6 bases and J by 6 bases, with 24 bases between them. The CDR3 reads CASSPDLGRRGFNSPLHF. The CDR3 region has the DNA TGCGCCAGCAGCCCCGACCTGGGGAGGAGGGGGTTTAATTCACCCCTCCACTTT.

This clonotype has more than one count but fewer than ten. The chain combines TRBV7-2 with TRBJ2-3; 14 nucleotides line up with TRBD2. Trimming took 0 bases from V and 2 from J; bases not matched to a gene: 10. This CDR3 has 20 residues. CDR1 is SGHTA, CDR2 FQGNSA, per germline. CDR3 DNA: TGTGCCAGCAGCTTAGCGCATCGGAGACTAGCGGGGGGGGTCACAGATACGCAGTATTTT. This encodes CASSLAHRRLAGGVTDTQYF.

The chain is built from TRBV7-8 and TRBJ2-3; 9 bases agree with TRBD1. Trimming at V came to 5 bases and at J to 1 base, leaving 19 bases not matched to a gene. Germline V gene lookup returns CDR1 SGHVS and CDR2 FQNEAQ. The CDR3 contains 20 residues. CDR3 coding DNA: TGTGCCAGCAGCGCAGCTCCGGGACAGGGTGTGGAACGAGGCACAGATACGCAGTATTTT. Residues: CASSAAPGQGVERGTDTQYF.

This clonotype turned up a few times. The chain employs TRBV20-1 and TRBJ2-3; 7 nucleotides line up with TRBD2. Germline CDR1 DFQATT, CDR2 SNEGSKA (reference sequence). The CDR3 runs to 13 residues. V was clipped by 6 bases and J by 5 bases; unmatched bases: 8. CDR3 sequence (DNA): TGCAGTGCCCCCGGACTAGTTGGAGATACGCAGTATTTT. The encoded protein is CSAPGLVGDTQYF.

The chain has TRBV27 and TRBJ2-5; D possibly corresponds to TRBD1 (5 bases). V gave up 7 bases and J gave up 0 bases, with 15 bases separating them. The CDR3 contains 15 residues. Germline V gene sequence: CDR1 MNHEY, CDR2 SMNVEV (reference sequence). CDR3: CASTTRTSNQETQYF. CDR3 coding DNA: TGTGCCAGCACCACGAGGACAAGTAACCAAGAGACCCAGTACTTC.

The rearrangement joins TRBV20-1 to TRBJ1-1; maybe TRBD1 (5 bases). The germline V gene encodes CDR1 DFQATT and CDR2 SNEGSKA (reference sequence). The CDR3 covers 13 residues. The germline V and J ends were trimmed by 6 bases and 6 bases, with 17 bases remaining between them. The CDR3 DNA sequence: TGCAGTGCCAAAGGTTCAGGGATCCCTGAAGCTTTCTTT. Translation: CSAKGSGIPEAFF.

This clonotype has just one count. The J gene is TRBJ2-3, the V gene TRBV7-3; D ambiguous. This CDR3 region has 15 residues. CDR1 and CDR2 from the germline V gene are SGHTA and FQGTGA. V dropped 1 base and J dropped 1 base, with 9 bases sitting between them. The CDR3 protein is CASSLMSLGTDTQYF. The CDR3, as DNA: TGTGCCAGCAGCTTAATGAGTCTCGGCACAGATACGCAGTATTTT.

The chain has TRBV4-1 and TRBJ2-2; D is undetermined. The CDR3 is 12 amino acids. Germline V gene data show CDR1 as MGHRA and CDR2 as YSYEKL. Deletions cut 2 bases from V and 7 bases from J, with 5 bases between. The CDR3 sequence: CASSQLNGELFF. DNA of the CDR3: TGCGCCAGCAGCCAACTGAACGGGGAGCTGTTTTTT.

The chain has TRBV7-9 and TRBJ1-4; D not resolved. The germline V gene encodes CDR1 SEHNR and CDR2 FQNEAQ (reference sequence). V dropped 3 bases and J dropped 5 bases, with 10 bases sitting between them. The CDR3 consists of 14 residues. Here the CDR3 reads CASSFGGMNEKLFF. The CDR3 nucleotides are TGTGCCAGCAGCTTCGGAGGGATGAATGAAAAACTGTTTTTT.

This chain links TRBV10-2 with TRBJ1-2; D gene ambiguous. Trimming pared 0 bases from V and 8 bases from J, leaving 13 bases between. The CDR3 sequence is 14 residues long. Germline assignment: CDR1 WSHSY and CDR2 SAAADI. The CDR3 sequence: CASSESRALLGYTF. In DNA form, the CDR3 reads TGCGCCAGCAGTGAGTCGAGGGCCCTTCTAGGCTACACCTTC.

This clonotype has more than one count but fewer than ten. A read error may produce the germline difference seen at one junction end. CDR3 DNA sequence: TGTGCCAGCAGCCCCCAGCTAGCGGGCACAAATACGCAGTATTTT. Amino acid sequence: CASSPQLAGTNTQYF. The chain recombines TRBV11-2 with TRBJ2-3, with 8 bases aligning to TRBD2. This CDR3 region has 15 residues. Germline values: CDR1 SGHAT, CDR2 FQNNGV.